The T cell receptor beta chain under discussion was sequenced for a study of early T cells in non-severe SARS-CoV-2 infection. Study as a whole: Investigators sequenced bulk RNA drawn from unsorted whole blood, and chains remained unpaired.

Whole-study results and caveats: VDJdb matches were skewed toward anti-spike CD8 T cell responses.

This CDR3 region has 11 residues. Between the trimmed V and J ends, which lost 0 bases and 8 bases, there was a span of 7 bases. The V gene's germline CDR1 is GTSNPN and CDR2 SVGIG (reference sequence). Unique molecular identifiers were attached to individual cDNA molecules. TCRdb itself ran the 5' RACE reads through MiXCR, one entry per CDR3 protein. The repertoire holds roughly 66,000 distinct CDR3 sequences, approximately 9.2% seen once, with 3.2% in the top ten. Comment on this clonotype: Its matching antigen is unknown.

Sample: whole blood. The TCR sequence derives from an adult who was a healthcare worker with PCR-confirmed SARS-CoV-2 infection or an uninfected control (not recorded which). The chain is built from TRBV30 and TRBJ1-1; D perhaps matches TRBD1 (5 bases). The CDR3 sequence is CAWSVGGEAFF. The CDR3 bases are TGTGCCTGGAGTGTGGGGGGAGAAGCTTTCTTT. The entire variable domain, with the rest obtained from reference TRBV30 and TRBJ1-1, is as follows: SQTIHQWPATLVQPVGSPLSLECTVEGTSNPNLYWYRQAAGRGLQLLFYSVGIGQISSEVPQNLSASRPQDRQFILSSKKLLLSDSGFYLCAWSVGGEAFFGQGTRLTVV.